This T cell receptor (beta chain) was observed in a study of blood T cells in healthy people across ages (dated by TCRdb to between 2014 and 2017). Turning to the overall study: Template switching captured roughly one uniquely barcoded TCR beta cDNA molecule per two T cells in model experiments. Using deep sequencing normalized with unique cDNA molecular identifiers, the study measured how TCR beta repertoire diversity changes with age. Donors of different ages were randomly distributed across sequencing lanes to avoid experimental bias. Donors were grouped into four age groups: young (average roughly 16 years), middle-aged (roughly 38), aged (approximately 67) and long-lived (approximately 81). Two additional independent replicas of 1 million unique cDNA reads from the same blood draw were analyzed for two donors (one aged 18 to 29 and one aged 80 or older). General study outcomes and caveats: Donor CMV infection status was unknown, potentially confounding age-related changes in expanded clonotypes. Conclusive comparison of naive and antigen-experienced compartments was prevented by the profiling of bulk unsorted PBMCs. Compared with the aged group, the long-lived group had more naive CD4+ T cells, fewer expanded clones and increased TCR diversity, suggesting age selection. Observed TCR beta diversity correlated strongly with the percentage of naive T cells measured by flow cytometry. As age increased, observed TCR beta diversity per million T cells dropped in a roughly linear way, and a significant reduction was already evident by age around 41. Total diversity estimates from one million sequenced T cells were considered lower bounds and underestimates.

CDR1 is given as DFQATT and CDR2 as SNEGSKA, both from the germline V gene (reference sequence). The CDR3 spans 12 residues, from the cysteine through the phenylalanine. Only the CDR3 part of the read is kept: 36 bases, read in frame from the first base. V lost 2 bases and J lost 9 bases; the stretch between them is 11 bases long. The library was generated by 5' RACE. The reads were generated on an Illumina HiSeq 2500. The second PCR ran for roughly 7 to 11 cycles and used a J-beta primer mix along with a sample-barcoded 5' primer. A unique molecular identifier was introduced onto each TCR beta cDNA molecule by a template-switch 5' adaptor carrying 12 random nucleotides. At least 2.5 million CDR3-containing paired-end reads were obtained from each sample. First-strand cDNA synthesis was performed from all RNA using the Mint cDNA synthesis kit, with priming by a TRBC-specific oligonucleotide. After uracil-DNA glycosylase treatment, a first 18-cycle PCR used universal primers M1SS and BC2_uni_R on all cDNA. Per the source publication's procedure: For normalization, 1 million high-quality reads were randomly selected from each sample, with every read carrying a distinct molecular identifier. Instead of being binned into consensus sequences, reads that shared molecular identifiers were thrown out. CDR3 identification, clonotype clustering and error correction used MiTCR with a Q25 quality threshold and the strictest error-elimination algorithm. Lower-bound total TCR beta diversity was estimated with a nonparametric unseen species model using Euler transformation. TCRdb reanalyzed the raw reads on its own, using fastp at Q25 for trimming and MiXCR for clone calling, and kept in-frame beta chains. Merged by CDR3 protein, the rows form single entries marked with the most common genes and DNA. The V and J calls and clone size are TCRdb's, not the authors'. This sample comprises hundreds of thousands of distinct CDR3 sequences, roughly 49% of them detected only once. 30% to 40% of the sample is in the top ten clones.

As to this clonotype: Its antigen is currently not known. No much larger clonotype is one base removed from it; base qualities were not supplied.

The 35 to 40 donors, aged 6 to 90 years, were systemically healthy Caucasian individuals from Russia. Around 10 milliliters of peripheral blood were drawn from each donor into EDTA-treated Vacutainer tubes. PBMCs were isolated by Ficoll-Paque density-gradient centrifugation, with at least 6 million obtained per sample. Total RNA was extracted from PBMCs with Trizol reagent, with at least 5.5 micrograms obtained per sample. For every donor, flow cytometry on a PBMC aliquot measured the percentage of naive CD45RAhigh/CD27high T cells. Sequenced: blood. The rearrangement joined TRBV20-1 to TRBJ2-1; TRBD1 could be the D gene, as 5 bases match. The clonotype originates from a woman aged 55-70 years in good health. The CDR3 has the sequence CSARLWGGEQFF. The bases read TGCAGTGCTAGACTTTGGGGCGGTGAGCAGTTCTTC.